The clone carrying this TCR beta chain was detected many times. This sample was taken from a study of metastatic and nonmetastatic thyroid tumors. Whole-study context: Peripheral blood and tumor or nodule samples from malignant and benign thyroid patients were compared.

Original processing methods: Researchers built a distant-metastasis classifier for papillary thyroid cancer that drew on CDR3 differences across clinicopathological groups. With MiXCR, TCRdb called clones anew from the PCR reads. These V and J calls originate from TCRdb's pipeline instead of the authors' own analysis. The sample comprises roughly 70,000 clones, about 17% of which are singletons, and 9.5% to 15% rests with the top ten. Ahead of thyroid surgery, no patient had received treatment of any kind. The length of the CDR3 is 16 residues. J lost 4 bases, V lost 4 bases, and 12 bases had no gene match. Looked up from germline, CDR1 is MNHNS and CDR2 is SASEGT.

Sequencing was done on a sample of blood. This chain links TRBV6-1 with TRBJ2-5; 7 positions agree with TRBD2. The sequence derives from a female donor with papillary thyroid cancer or a benign thyroid nodule (not recorded which). Some clones in this sample may be carry-over from other donors' samples. CDR3 coding DNA: TGTGCCAGCAGTGCCTTCGGGCCAACGGGGGGAGAGACCCAGTACTTC. Protein: CASSAFGPTGGETQYF.